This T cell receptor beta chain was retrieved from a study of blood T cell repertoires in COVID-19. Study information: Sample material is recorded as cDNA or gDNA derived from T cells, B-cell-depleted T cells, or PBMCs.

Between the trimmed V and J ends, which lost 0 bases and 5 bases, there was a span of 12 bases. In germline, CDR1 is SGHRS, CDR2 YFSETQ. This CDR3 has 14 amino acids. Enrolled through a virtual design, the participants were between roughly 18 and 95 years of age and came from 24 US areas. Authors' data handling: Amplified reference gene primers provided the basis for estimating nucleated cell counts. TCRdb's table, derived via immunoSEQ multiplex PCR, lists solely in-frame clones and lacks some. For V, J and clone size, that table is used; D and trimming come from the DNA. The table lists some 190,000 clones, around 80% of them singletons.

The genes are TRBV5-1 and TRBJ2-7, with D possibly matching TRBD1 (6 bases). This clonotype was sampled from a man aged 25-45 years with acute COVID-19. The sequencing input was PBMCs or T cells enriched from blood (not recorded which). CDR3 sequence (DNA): TGCGCCAGCAGCTTGGCTCCAGGGGTTAACGAGCAGTACTTC. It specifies CASSLAPGVNEQYF.